This TCR beta chain emerged from a study of T and B cells in COVID-19 patients (dated by TCRdb to about 2020). At the level of the whole study: Using TRB and IGH repertoire sequencing of peripheral blood, the study characterized adaptive immunity in COVID-19 patients who had active infection or had recovered. A recovered cohort was made up of 19 patients contributing approximately 21 samples, mostly after mild to moderate COVID-19 managed as outpatients. Median age was about 31 years in the recovered cohort versus less than 75 years in the active-infection cohort. In the active-infection cohort, about 65% of the 20 patients were critically ill and required mechanical ventilation or ECMO. Of the 20 to 25 patients in the active-infection cohort, around 17 had comorbidities associated with unfavorable COVID-19 outcome. The TCR and BCR sequence repository comprised around 35 patients and some 64 time points, with over 7 million TCR sequences analysed. A couple of patients were in both the active and recovered cohorts because samples existed from active disease and from after recovery. An age-matched reference group of 39 healthy donors negative for COVID-19 antibodies was used as the comparison for repertoire analyses. Up to roughly 10 follow-up blood samples were collected per patient, with some samples spanning different disease stages in the same individual.

TRB repertoires were amplified using about 250-500 ng of genomic DNA isolated from blood. Inclusive of the bounding cysteine and phenylalanine, the CDR3 is 13 residues long. Only the CDR3 region is kept as DNA, spanning 39 bases read in frame from base 1. Reading the germline V gene gives CDR1 MNHNS and CDR2 SASEGT. Deletion took 11 bases off V and 7 bases off J, with a span of 20 bases between the germline ends. General conclusions and limits of the study: TRB repertoires were found to be highly clonal in active COVID-19, whereas diversity and richness at recovery were found to rise above healthy donor levels. Specific T cell subsets (CD4+/Treg/CD8+) and sorted SARS-CoV-2-responsive or tetramer+ T cells had not yet been sequenced, and the corresponding sequencing experiments were ongoing. Strongly skewed TRBV/TRBJ gene usage was reported in patients with COVID-19. Few blood samples were available from mildly ill patients while symptoms were present, and early samples from severe cases were likewise scarce. The recovered cohort had 2,000 or so exclusive TCR clusters, including around 30 low-pGen clusters. The cohort was considered too small to assess HLA contributions to COVID-19 susceptibility or severity. The reported TCR clusters were stated to require prospective validation before clinical use.

With respect to this clonotype: Its antigen is not yet known. No base qualities exist here, and no much larger clone lies one base off it.

TCRdb shows the sequencer as Illumina MiSeq. Multiplex PCR with BIOMED2 TRB-A/B primer pools was used to amplify the TRB rearrangements. Illumina-compatible adapters and 7-nucleotide sample barcodes were added to the amplicons in two consecutive PCRs. Phusion HS II polymerase was used for all library PCRs. The amplicons were purified from gel with the NucleoSpin Gel and PCR Clean-up kit, measured on Qubit, and then pooled at 4 to 5 nM. The quality of the amplicon pool was checked on an Agilent 2100 Bioanalyzer prior to Illumina next-generation sequencing. As for the original processing: TRB rearrangements were annotated with MiXCR 3.0.8 using the default MiXCR reference library. Non-productive reads and sequences with fewer than 2 reads were removed, and every unique CDR3 nucleotide sequence was treated as one clone. Clonality, diversity, richness and V-J gene usage were computed in R 3.5.1. TCR clustering by CDR3 similarity used GLIPH2, with generation probabilities calculated by OLGA. GLIPH2 clusters were kept only when the clusters contained at least four unique TCR clonotypes present in at least three individuals. TCRdb reanalyzed the raw reads on its own, using fastp at Q25 for trimming and MiXCR for clone calling, and kept in-frame beta chains. Rows with a matching CDR3 protein are joined into one entry that keeps the most common DNA and genes. V and J calls and clone size were set by TCRdb, not the authors. Counted in this sample were about 4,600 distinct CDR3 sequences; roughly 23% of them appeared once. The ten largest clonotypes hold under 3.5% of the sample.

The V and J segments used are TRBV6-1 and TRBJ1-1; perhaps TRBD1 is the D gene, with 5 bases matching. The receptor comes from a human donor with active COVID-19. Sequenced input: blood. The DNA sequence is as follows: TGTGCCGGTTACCGGGACCCAAGCGGTGAAGCTTTCTTT. Its protein product is CAGYRDPSGEAFF.